The entry below describes one TCR beta chain. Germline and junction disagree at one end, which may indicate a read error. The sample belongs to a study of Ad26.COV2.S vaccination and SARS-CoV-2 variants. Produced via immunoSEQ multiplex PCR; TCRdb's table is partial and in-frame only. The table has 100,000 or so clones, 60% to 85% seen once. The sequence was obtained from a human donor who had recovered from COVID-19. The sequencing here drew on peripheral blood, taken after recovery from COVID-19.

CDR3 DNA sequence: TGTGCCATCAGAGAGTATGGACAGGGGAACACCTTC. Translating it yields CAIREYGQGNTF. This chain uses TRBV10-3 with TRBJ1-2, with 9 bases lining up with TRBD1. The CDR3 is 12 residues long. Germline assignment: CDR1 ENHRY and CDR2 SYGVKD.